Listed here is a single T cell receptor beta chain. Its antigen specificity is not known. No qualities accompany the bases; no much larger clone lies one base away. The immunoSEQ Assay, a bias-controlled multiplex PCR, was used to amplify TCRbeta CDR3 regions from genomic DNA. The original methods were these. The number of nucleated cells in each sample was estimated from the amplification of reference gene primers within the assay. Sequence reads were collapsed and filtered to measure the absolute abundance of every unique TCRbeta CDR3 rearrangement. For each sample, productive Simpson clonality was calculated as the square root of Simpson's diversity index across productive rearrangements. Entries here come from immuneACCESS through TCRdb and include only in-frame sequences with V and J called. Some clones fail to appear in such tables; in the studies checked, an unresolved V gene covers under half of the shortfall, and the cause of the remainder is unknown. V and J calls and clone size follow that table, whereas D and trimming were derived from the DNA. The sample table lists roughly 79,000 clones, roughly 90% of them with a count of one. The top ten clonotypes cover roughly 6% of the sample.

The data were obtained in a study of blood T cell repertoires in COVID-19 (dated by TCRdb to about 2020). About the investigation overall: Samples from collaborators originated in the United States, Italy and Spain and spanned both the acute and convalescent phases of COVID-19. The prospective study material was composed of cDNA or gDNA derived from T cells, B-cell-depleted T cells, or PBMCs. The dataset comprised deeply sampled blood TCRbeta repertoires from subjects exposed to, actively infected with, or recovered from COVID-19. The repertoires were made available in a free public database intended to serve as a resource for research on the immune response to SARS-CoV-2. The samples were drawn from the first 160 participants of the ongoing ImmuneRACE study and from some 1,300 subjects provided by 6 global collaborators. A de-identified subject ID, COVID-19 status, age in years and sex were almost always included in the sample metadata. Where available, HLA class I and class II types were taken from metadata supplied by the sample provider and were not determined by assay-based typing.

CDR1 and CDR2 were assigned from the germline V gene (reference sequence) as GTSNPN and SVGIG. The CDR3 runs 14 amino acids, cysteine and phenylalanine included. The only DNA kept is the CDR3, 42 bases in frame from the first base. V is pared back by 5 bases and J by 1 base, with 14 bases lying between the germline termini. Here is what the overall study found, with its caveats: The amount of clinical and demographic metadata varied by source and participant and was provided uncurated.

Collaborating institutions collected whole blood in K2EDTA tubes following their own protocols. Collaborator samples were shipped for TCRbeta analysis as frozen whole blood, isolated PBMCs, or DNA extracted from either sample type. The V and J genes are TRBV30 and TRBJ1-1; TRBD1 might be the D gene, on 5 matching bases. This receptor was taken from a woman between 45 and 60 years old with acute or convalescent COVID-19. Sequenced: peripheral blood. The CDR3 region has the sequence CAWARGLSNTEAFF. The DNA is TGTGCCTGGGCCCGGGGACTTTCGAACACTGAAGCTTTCTTT.